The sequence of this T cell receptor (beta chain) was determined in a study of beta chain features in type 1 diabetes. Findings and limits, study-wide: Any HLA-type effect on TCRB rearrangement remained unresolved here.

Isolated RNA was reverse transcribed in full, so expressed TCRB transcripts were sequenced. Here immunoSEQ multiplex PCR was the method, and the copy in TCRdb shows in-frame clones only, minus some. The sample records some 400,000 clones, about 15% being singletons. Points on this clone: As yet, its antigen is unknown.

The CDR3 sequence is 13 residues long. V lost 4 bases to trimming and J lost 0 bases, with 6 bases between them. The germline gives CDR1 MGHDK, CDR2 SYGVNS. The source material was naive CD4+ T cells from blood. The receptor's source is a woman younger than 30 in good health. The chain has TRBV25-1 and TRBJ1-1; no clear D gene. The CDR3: CASSGYLNTEAFF. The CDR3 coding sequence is TGTGCCAGCAGTGGGTACTTGAACACTGAAGCTTTCTTT.